The present T cell receptor (beta chain) was sequenced within a study of blood T cell repertoires in COVID-19. Study-level background: Some COVID-19 samples were acute and others convalescent; all came from the United States, Italy and Spain. T cells, B-cell-depleted T cells, or PBMCs provided the cDNA or gDNA that served as material.

Original processing methods: Reference gene primer amplification yielded estimated nucleated cell counts. Method: immunoSEQ multiplex PCR; TCRdb's copy keeps in-frame clones and lacks some. For V, J and clone size, that table is used; D and trimming come from the DNA. Here the sample spans approximately 160,000 clones, 80% to 90% being singletons. CDR3 length: 15 residues. V was clipped by 0 bases and J by 8 bases; unmatched bases: 7. In germline, CDR1 is MNHEY, CDR2 SMNVEV (reference sequence). The specimen was peripheral blood. The sequence was collected from a woman aged 80 or older with acute or convalescent COVID-19. This chain joins TRBV27 and TRBJ1-3; the match to TRBD1 covers 7 bases. CDR3 amino acids: CASSLSYRGGDTIYF. The CDR3 bases are TGTGCCAGCAGTTTATCGTACAGGGGTGGGGACACCATATATTTT.